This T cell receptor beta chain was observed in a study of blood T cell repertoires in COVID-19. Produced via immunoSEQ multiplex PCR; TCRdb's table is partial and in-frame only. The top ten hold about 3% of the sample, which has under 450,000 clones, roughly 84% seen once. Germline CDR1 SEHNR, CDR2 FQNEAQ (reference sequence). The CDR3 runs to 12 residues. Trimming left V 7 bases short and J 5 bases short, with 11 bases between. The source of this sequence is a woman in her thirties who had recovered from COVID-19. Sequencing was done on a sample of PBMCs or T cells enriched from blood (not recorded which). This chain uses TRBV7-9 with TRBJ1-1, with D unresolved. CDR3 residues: CASTAGGTEAFF. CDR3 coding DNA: TGTGCCAGCACCGCTGGAGGTACTGAAGCTTTCTTT.